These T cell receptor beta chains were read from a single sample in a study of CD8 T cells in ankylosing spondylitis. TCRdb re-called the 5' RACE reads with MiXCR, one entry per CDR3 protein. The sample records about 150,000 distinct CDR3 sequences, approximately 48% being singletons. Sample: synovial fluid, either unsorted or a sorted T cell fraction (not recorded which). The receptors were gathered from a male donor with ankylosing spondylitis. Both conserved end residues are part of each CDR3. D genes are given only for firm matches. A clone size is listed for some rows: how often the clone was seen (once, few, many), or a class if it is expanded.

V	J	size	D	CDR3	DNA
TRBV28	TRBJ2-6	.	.	CASSLSVCGANVLTF	TGTGCCAGCAGTTTATCGGTCTGTGGGGCCAACGTCCTGACTTTC
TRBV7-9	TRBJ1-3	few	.	CASSLVKSGNTIYF	TGTGCCAGCAGCTTAGTTAAGTCTGGAAACACCATATATTTT
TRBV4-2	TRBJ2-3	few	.	CASSQDAGTTDTQYF	TGTGCCAGCAGCCAAGATGCAGGTACAACAGATACGCAGTATTTT
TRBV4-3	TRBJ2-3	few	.	CASSLAGFDTQYF	TGCGCCAGCAGCCTGGCTGGGTTTGATACGCAGTATTTT
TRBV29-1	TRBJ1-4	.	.	CSVGGRGEKLFF	TGCAGCGTTGGAGGCAGGGGCGAAAAACTGTTTTTT
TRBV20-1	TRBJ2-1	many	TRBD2	CSARDRLLTSGSWDEQFF	TGCAGTGCTAGAGATCGGCTTTTAACTAGCGGGAGCTGGGATGAGCAGTTCTTC
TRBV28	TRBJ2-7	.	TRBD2	CAGGLAGHEQYF	TGTGCCGGGGGACTAGCGGGCCACGAGCAGTACTTC
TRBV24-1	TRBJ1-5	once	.	CATSLSGGDQPQHF	TGTGCCACCAGTTTATCTGGCGGGGATCAGCCCCAGCATTTT
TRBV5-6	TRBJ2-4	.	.	CASSLTYHRVVKNIQYF	TGTGCCAGCAGCCTAACCTACCACAGGGTTGTCAAAAACATTCAGTACTTC
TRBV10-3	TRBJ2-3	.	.	CAISESMGTDTQYF	TGTGCCATCAGTGAGTCGATGGGCACAGATACGCAGTATTTT
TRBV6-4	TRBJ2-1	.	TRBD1	CATARQGEDEQFF	TGTGCCACGGCAAGACAGGGAGAGGATGAGCAGTTCTTC
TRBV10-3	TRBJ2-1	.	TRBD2	CAISELAAVYNEQFF	TGTGCCATCAGTGAGCTAGCGGCGGTATACAATGAGCAGTTCTTC
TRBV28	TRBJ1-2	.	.	CASRQWSPFYGYTF	TGTGCCAGCAGACAATGGAGCCCCTTCTATGGCTACACCTTC
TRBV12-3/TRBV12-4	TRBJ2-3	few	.	CASSLPYVPTDTQYF	TGTGCCAGCAGTTTACCCTACGTTCCCACAGATACGCAGTATTTT
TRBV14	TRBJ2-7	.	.	CASSQVPLSPYEQYF	TGTGCCAGCAGCCAAGTCCCGCTTTCACCCTACGAGCAGTACTTC